Listed here are 18 T cell receptor beta chains from one sample, sequenced in a study of blood T cell repertoires in COVID-19. Profiling relied on immunoSEQ multiplex PCR, and the TCRdb table lists in-frame clones only, not all of them. The data hold about 190,000 clones, with approximately 90% observed a single time. Sequencing was carried out using peripheral blood. Every receptor here comes from a woman aged 35 to 49 who had recovered from COVID-19.

The chain uses TRBV3-1 (or the pseudogene TRBV3-2) and TRBJ1-5; TRBD1 matches 9 bases. The J segment lost 5 bases and the V segment lost 3 bases, leaving 2 bases of the junction unmatched. The germline V gene has CDR1 LGHDT and CDR2 YNNKEL (reference sequence). This CDR3 spans 14 amino acids. This CDR3 is CASSQGQGYQPQHF. The CDR3 coding sequence is TGTGCCAGCAGCCAGGGACAGGGATATCAGCCCCAGCATTTT.

The chain has TRBV5-1 and TRBJ2-5; perhaps TRBD1 as D (6 bases). CDR3 length equals 13 residues. The germline V gene encodes CDR1 SGHRS and CDR2 YFSETQ. Deletions cut 1 base from V and 4 bases from J, with 8 bases between. CDR3 DNA sequence: TGCGCCAGCAGCTTGTGGGGGCCAGAGACCCAGTACTTC. Translating gives CASSLWGPETQYF.

This sequence joins TRBV27 and TRBJ2-7; 12 bases line up with TRBD2. Germline CDR1 MNHEY, CDR2 SMNVEV (reference sequence). The V gene end was trimmed by 2 bases and the J gene end by 3 bases; junction bases not matched to a gene: 5. This CDR3 has 16 amino acids. CDR3 sequence: CASSLILAGGLYEQYF. The CDR3 DNA is TGTGCCAGCAGTTTAATACTAGCGGGAGGACTCTACGAGCAGTACTTC.

This chain connects TRBV24-1 to TRBJ2-2, with D uncertain. Germline V gene data show CDR1 as KGHDR and CDR2 as SFDVKD. V lost 1 base, J lost 6 bases, and 5 bases lay in between. This CDR3 region has 13 residues. This CDR3 reads CATSDFASGELFF. The CDR3 DNA sequence: TGTGCCACCAGTGATTTTGCGTCCGGGGAGCTGTTTTTT.

The rearrangement links TRBV9 to TRBJ2-2; D ambiguous. The CDR3 totals 12 residues. Between the trimmed V and J ends, which lost 3 bases and 6 bases, there was a span of 6 bases. Germline loops: CDR1 SGDLS, CDR2 YYNGEE. In DNA form, the CDR3 reads TGTGCCAGCAGCGAGGCGGCCGGGGAGCTGTTTTTT. It specifies CASSEAAGELFF.

The chain is built from TRBV5-1 and TRBJ2-7; D is perhaps TRBD1 (6 bases). The CDR3 is made up of 16 amino acids. Germline-derived CDR1 and CDR2 are SGHRS and YFSETQ. V shed 0 bases and J shed 0 bases, with 13 bases lying between them. The CDR3 sequence is CASSLVTGDSSYEQYF. The CDR3 nucleotides are TGCGCCAGCAGCTTGGTGACAGGCGATTCCTCCTACGAGCAGTACTTC.

The V gene is TRBV4-3, the J gene TRBJ2-3, with D maybe TRBD2 (5 bases). V lost 1 base and J 0 bases, leaving 14 bases between the germline ends. This CDR3 comprises 17 residues. CDR1 is LGHNA and CDR2 is YSLEER in the germline V gene. The DNA of the CDR3 is TGCGCCAGCAGCCAAGCGGTAACTAGAGAAAGCACAGATACGCAGTATTTT. This encodes CASSQAVTRESTDTQYF.

The rearrangement joins TRBV9 to TRBJ1-6; 8 positions agree with TRBD1. Germline CDR1 is SGDLS and CDR2 is YYNGEE. The CDR3 extends over 14 amino acids. The junction had 7 bases not matched to a gene; V was cut back by 3 bases and J by 11 bases. The CDR3 is CASSGDRGRAPLHF. The CDR3 DNA reads TGTGCCAGCAGCGGCGACAGGGGCAGGGCACCCCTCCACTTT.

In its sample, this clone was seen once. This chain connects TRBV3-1 (or the pseudogene TRBV3-2) to TRBJ1-2, with D unresolved. CDR1 and CDR2 (germline): LGHDT, YNNKEL (reference sequence). With 3 bases removed from V and 4 bases from J, the gap between germline ends came to 21 bases. The CDR3 totals 17 residues. CDR3 sequence (DNA): TGTGCCAGCAGCCAGGTCTACAGCATTCAAAAAACCTATGGCTACACCTTC. As protein: CASSQVYSIQKTYGYTF.

The chain has TRBV28 and TRBJ2-5, with TRBD2 matching over 12 bases. After removal of 3 bases from V and 0 bases from J, the junction contained 5 bases not matched to a gene. Germline values: CDR1 MDHEN, CDR2 SYDVKM. The CDR3 runs 17 residues. The CDR3 DNA reads as TGTGCCAGCAGTTTGCCTAGCGGGAGGGGGGACCAAGAGACCCAGTACTTC. This encodes CASSLPSGRGDQETQYF.

The chain links TRBV19 to TRBJ1-5; tentative D call: TRBD1 (5 bases). Germline V gene lookup returns CDR1 LNHDA and CDR2 SQIVND (reference sequence). The CDR3 is 13 residues long. Trimming removed 5 bases at V and 4 bases at J, with 9 bases between. The CDR3 spells CASSPGLNQPQHF. The CDR3 region has the DNA TGTGCCAGTAGTCCGGGACTAAATCAGCCCCAGCATTTT.

The chain links TRBV4-3 to TRBJ2-7, with D perhaps matching TRBD2 (5 bases). CDR3 size: 16 residues. Trimming left V 0 bases short and J 2 bases short, with 14 bases between. In germline, CDR1 is LGHNA, CDR2 YSLEER. CDR3 protein: CASSQDLQPRAYEQYF. In DNA form, the CDR3 reads TGCGCCAGCAGCCAAGATCTCCAGCCGAGGGCCTACGAGCAGTACTTC.

The rearrangement uses TRBV29-1 and TRBJ1-1; D is possibly TRBD1 (6 bases). The CDR3 is 14 residues long. The V end lost 4 bases, the J end lost 6 bases, and 18 bases lay between the germline ends. Per the germline V gene, CDR1 is SQVTM and CDR2 is ANQGSEA. The CDR3 nucleotides read TGCAGCGTTGGGGTAACCGGGACACACCCTGAAGCTTTCTTT. It is translated as CSVGVTGTHPEAFF.

This chain connects TRBV15 to TRBJ2-2, with D possibly matching TRBD2 (6 bases). CDR1 LNHNV and CDR2 YYDKDF come from the germline V gene (reference sequence). V lost 1 base, J lost 6 bases, and 15 bases lay in between. This CDR3 contains 16 residues. CDR3 loop: CATSRAGLGTAGELFF. The CDR3 DNA reads TGTGCCACCAGCAGAGCGGGACTCGGGACCGCCGGGGAGCTGTTTTTT.

The chain has TRBV10-3 and TRBJ2-1, with D possibly being TRBD2 (6 bases). Looked up from germline, CDR1 is ENHRY and CDR2 is SYGVKD. V was pared by 2 bases and J by 8 bases, with 10 bases between. CDR3 length: 13 residues. In DNA form, the CDR3 reads TGTGCCATCAGTGAGCGGGGGACCCATGAGCAGTTCTTC. Residues: CAISERGTHEQFF.

This clone was recorded once. The rearrangement uses TRBV2 and TRBJ1-6; 11 bases map to TRBD1. The CDR3 spans 18 residues. V gave up 4 bases and J gave up 10 bases; unmatched junction bases: 15. Germline loops: CDR1 SNHLY, CDR2 FYNNEI. The chain's CDR3 is CASSVGQGALGRESPLHF. In DNA, the CDR3 is TGTGCCAGCAGTGTCGGACAGGGGGCGCTGGGTAGGGAATCACCCCTCCACTTT.

The V gene is TRBV11-2, the J gene TRBJ2-1; 8 bases map to TRBD2. Germline V lookup: CDR1 SGHAT, CDR2 FQNNGV. The length of the CDR3 is 15 residues. Trimming removed 6 bases from V and 5 bases from J; junction bases left unmatched: 9. CDR3 coding DNA: TGTGCCAGCAGTAGACTAGCGAGTGGCAACAATGAGCAGTTCTTC. Amino acid sequence: CASSRLASGNNEQFF.

This chain joins TRBV15 and TRBJ1-5; D call uncertain. The CDR3 totals 13 residues. V lost 6 bases and J lost 5, with 11 bases in between. Germline CDR1 and CDR2: LNHNV and YYDKDF (reference sequence). For the CDR3, the DNA is TGTGCCACCAGTTTTCGGGATTATCAGCCCCAGCATTTT. Protein product: CATSFRDYQPQHF.